This TCR beta chain was captured by sequencing in a study of T cell clones after liver transplantation. Study at large: Apart from a few HCV-positive recipients, transplants were for non-autoimmune, non-viral reasons. Study conclusions and caveats: Donor-reactive sequences fell more than third party-reactive ones, suggesting partial deletion.

A remark on this clone: The antigen is undetermined.

Profiled with immunoSEQ multiplex PCR; TCRdb holds only in-frame clones, not every one. The table has around 100,000 clones, around four fifths seen once. The CDR3 loop spans 14 amino acids. Germline loops: CDR1 MNHNY, CDR2 SVGAGI (reference sequence). Trimming removed 5 bases at V and 5 bases at J, with 13 bases between. The rearrangement uses TRBV6-6 and TRBJ1-5; TRBD1 might be the D (6 bases). The receptor comes from a human donor who received a liver transplant. The source material was CD4+ T cells from blood, sampled before liver transplant. This chain's CDR3 is CASSRGDTYQPQHF. The CDR3 DNA sequence: TGTGCCAGCAGTAGGGGGGACACTTATCAGCCCCAGCATTTT.